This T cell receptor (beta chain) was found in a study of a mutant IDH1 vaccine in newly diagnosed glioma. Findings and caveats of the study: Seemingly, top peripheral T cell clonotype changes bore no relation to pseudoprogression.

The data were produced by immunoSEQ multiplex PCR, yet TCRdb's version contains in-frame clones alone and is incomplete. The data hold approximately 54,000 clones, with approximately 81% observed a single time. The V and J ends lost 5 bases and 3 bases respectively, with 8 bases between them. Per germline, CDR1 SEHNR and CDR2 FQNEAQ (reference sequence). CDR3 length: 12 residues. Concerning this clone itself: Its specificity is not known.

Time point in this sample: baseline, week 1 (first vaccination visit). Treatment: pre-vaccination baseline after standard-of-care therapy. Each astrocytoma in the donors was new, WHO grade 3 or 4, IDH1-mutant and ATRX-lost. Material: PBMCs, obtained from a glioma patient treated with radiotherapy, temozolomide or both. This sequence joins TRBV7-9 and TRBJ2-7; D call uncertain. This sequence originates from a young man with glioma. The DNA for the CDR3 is TGTGCCAGCAGCCGCCCGTTCTACGAGCAGTACTTC. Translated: CASSRPFYEQYF.